The entry that follows covers one T cell receptor beta chain sequence. What it binds is unknown. These data come from a study of vaccination and CD4 T cells after COVID-19. General observations from the study: SARS-CoV-2-reactive clonotype medians increased from roughly 22 to 38, not significantly. It was observed that, in convalescent patients, a median about 83% of reactive clones arose only post-vaccination.

Cultured CD4+ T-cell DNA underwent Oncomine TCR Beta short-read sequencing. TCRdb processed the PCR reads anew with MiXCR; each CDR3 protein has one entry. The data show approximately 11,000 distinct CDR3 sequences, about 40% seen once. This CDR3 region has 13 residues. From germline, CDR1 is SNHLY and CDR2 FYNNEI. Trimming cost V 6 bases and J 9 bases; bases outside gene matches: 5. Specified treatment: roughly ten-day PBMC culture with coronavirus spike peptide pools or control peptides (ViraFEST assay). The genes are TRBV2 and TRBJ2-4; 10 positions agree with TRBD1. The receptor's source is a human donor who had recovered from COVID-19. The sequencing input was CD4+ T cells from blood, cultured in vitro. The CDR3 spells CASRSRDRGIQYF. CDR3 nucleotides: TGTGCCAGCAGATCCCGGGACAGGGGCATTCAGTACTTC.